These T cell receptor beta chains were read from a single sample in a study of vaccination and CD4 T cells after COVID-19. Their antigens are not known. Via MiXCR, TCRdb re-called the PCR reads, giving one row per CDR3 protein. The repertoire consists of some 5,000 distinct CDR3 sequences, with approximately 80% occurring once and the leading ten covering approximately 20%. Material for sequencing was CD4+ T cells from blood, cultured in vitro. The receptors derive from a human donor who had recovered from COVID-19. Each CDR3 is given with its conserved first and last residue. Each record gives: V gene, D gene, clone size, J gene, CDR3 protein, CDR3 DNA. A D gene is named only where the DNA matches it firmly. The size field is filled for only some rows; it gives once, few, many or a size class.

TRBV12-3/TRBV12-4	.	once	TRBJ1-5	CASTLGTLNQPQHF	TGTGCCAGCACCTTAGGGACCCTCAATCAGCCCCAGCATTTT
TRBV7-2	.	.	TRBJ1-5	CASSLGVNQPQHF	TGTGCCAGCAGCTTGGGGGTTAATCAGCCCCAGCATTTT
TRBV20-1	.	.	TRBJ1-1	CSARDQGSGTEAFF	TGCAGTGCTAGAGATCAGGGTTCAGGCACTGAAGCTTTCTTT
TRBV7-6	.	.	TRBJ2-3	CASAGLITDTQYF	TGTGCCAGCGCGGGACTGATCACAGATACGCAGTATTTT
TRBV6-1	.	.	TRBJ1-2	CASSGIQGAWIYTF	TGTGCCAGCAGTGGTATACAAGGGGCATGGATCTACACCTTC
TRBV19	TRBD1	.	TRBJ1-1	CASSMGGQGSEAFF	TGTGCCAGTAGTATGGGAGGACAGGGGAGTGAAGCTTTCTTT
TRBV6-1	.	.	TRBJ1-1	CASSPSPGYEAFF	TGTGCCAGCAGCCCCAGCCCGGGGTATGAAGCTTTCTTT
TRBV2	.	.	TRBJ2-3	CASFPGGATDTQYF	TGTGCCAGCTTCCCTGGGGGAGCCACAGATACGCAGTATTTT
TRBV6-5	.	.	TRBJ1-6	CASSYSVSSPLHF	TGTGCCAGCAGTTACTCAGTGAGTTCACCCCTCCACTTT
TRBV20-1	.	.	TRBJ1-2	CSASQTGYGYTF	TGCAGTGCGAGCCAGACAGGATATGGCTACACCTTC
TRBV6-1	.	.	TRBJ1-5	CAGVDRGGRRQPQHF	TGTGCCGGAGTTGATCGCGGGGGGCGTCGGCAGCCCCAGCATTTT
TRBV20-1	.	.	TRBJ1-4	CSAYPRGGEKLFF	TGCAGTGCCTACCCGAGGGGGGGAGAAAAACTGTTTTTT
TRBV19	.	medium-sized	TRBJ1-1	CASSIRFPPQMNTEAFF	TGTGCCAGTAGTATCCGTTTCCCCCCCCAGATGAACACTGAAGCTTTCTTT
TRBV30	TRBD1	.	TRBJ1-2	CAWVRRQGATYGYTF	TGTGCCTGGGTGCGGAGACAGGGGGCTACCTATGGCTACACCTTC